This record covers a single T cell receptor beta chain. Data came from immunoSEQ multiplex PCR; TCRdb stores just in-frame clones and leaves some out. The table has about half a million clones, 70% to 90% seen once. This sample was taken from a study of blood T cell repertoires in COVID-19. Across the study: In each case, the material was cDNA or gDNA derived from T cells, B-cell-depleted T cells, or PBMCs.

This clonotype was sampled from a human donor in a cohort sampled during active COVID-19. Sample: peripheral blood.

The DNA for the CDR3 is TGTGCCAGCAGCAAACTGTTGGGACAGCTTCCCTACGAGCAGTACTTC. This sequence encodes CASSKLLGQLPYEQYF. The chain employs TRBV21-1 and TRBJ2-7; the D call in the table, TRBD1, was not verified against the DNA. TRBV21-1 is a pseudogene segment. The CDR3 spans 16 residues.